This T cell receptor beta chain was observed in a study of vaccination and CD4 T cells after COVID-19. Turning to the study itself: Mild disease affected eight to ten convalescent patients and severe disease one, all SARS-CoV-2 positive by nasal swab PCR. The convalescents, six males and four females, included two who were Hispanic.

In the case of this clonotype: The antigen remains unidentified.

Study-wide results and limits: Reactive clone data from convalescent patients indicated a median of about 88% appearing only post-vaccination.

The V end lost 8 bases, the J end lost 0 bases, and 20 bases lay between the germline ends. CDR1 is MDHEN, CDR2 SYDVKM, per germline. This CDR3 is 18 amino acids long. In TCRdb, the PCR reads were re-called with MiXCR into one record per CDR3 protein. This sample has tens of thousands of distinct CDR3 sequences; about 46% occur once, and the top ten carry about 5.6%. Documented time point: late sampling 161 to 241 days after vaccination in a few convalescent patients. The clonotype originates from a human donor who had recovered from COVID-19. The specimen was CD4+ T cells from blood, collected about 7 months after SARS-CoV-2 vaccination. The chain employs TRBV28 and TRBJ2-6; a possible D gene is TRBD1 (6 bases). CDR3 sequence: CASGGRGTGTSGANVLTF. CDR3 nucleotide sequence: TGTGCCAGCGGGGGCAGAGGGACGGGAACCTCTGGGGCCAACGTCCTGACTTTC.